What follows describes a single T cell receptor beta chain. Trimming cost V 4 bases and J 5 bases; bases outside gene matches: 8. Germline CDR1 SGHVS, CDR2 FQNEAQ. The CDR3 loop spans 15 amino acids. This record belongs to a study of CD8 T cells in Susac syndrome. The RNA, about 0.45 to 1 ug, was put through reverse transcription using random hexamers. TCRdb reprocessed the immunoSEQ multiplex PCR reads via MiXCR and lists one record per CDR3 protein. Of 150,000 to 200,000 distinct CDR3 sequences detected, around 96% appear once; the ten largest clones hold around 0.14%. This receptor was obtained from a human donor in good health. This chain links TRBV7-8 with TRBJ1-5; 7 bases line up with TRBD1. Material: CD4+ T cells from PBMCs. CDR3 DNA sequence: TGTGCCAGCAGCTCCACAAGGGGGCGGGATCAGCCCCAGCATTTT. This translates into CASSSTRGRDQPQHF.